This entry describes one T cell receptor (beta chain). This entry comes from a study of shared clonotypes between healthy human individuals. Whole-study context: Donors consisted of a couple of women and a few men between 18 and 49.

Deletions cut 5 bases from V and 0 bases from J, with 11 bases between. Looked up from germline, CDR1 is SGHTA and CDR2 is FQGTGA. The CDR3 is 14 amino acids. The assay used deep level. The genomic DNA of each subset was split evenly across several immunoSEQ plates. Produced via immunoSEQ multiplex PCR; TCRdb's table is partial and in-frame only. Seen here are about 2.2 million clones, around 93% observed once, and the top ten hold about 1.7%. In the naive CD8 group, cells lacked CD45RO and were positively selected for CCR7, so terminally differentiated effector memory CD45RA+ cells were left out. Every contributor of samples was a Caucasian grown-up residing in Nashville, Tennessee.

The chain has TRBV7-3 and TRBJ2-7; D tentatively reads TRBD1 or TRBD2 (5 bases each). The sample was naive CD8+ T cells from PBMCs. This TCR derives from a man aged 18 to 30 in good health. Some clones in this sample may be carry-over from other donors' samples. CDR3 sequence: CASSPGASSYEQYF. The CDR3 coding sequence is TGTGCCAGCAGCCCCGGGGCTAGCTCCTACGAGCAGTACTTC.